The 10 T cell receptor delta chains presented below share a single source sample, sequenced in a study of human gamma delta and Vdelta1 T cells. TCRdb re-called clones from the PCR reads via CATT. In the table there are around 6,000 delta-chain clones, approximately 39% of which are singletons. These receptors' targets are unknown. Material: Vdelta1 gamma-delta T cells from blood grown in culture (DOT cells). The receptors were sampled from a human donor in good health.

The chain is built from TRDV1 and TRDJ1, with D tentatively TRDD2 (5 bases). The CDR3 consists of 20 residues. The germline gives CDR1 TSWWSYY, CDR2 QGS. V lost 2 bases, J lost 1 base, and 26 bases lay in between. In nucleotides, the CDR3 is TGTGCTCTTGGGGAAGCTCGCCCTTCAAGAGTACTGTTCTGCACCGATAAACTCATCTTT. Residues: CALGEARPSRVLFCTDKLIF.

This clone was detected only a few times. The chain uses TRDV1 and TRDJ1, with 10 bases fitting TRDD3. This CDR3 has 19 amino acids. Germline trimming cut 1 base from V and 0 bases from J; bases unmatched to any gene: 11. Looked up from germline, CDR1 is TSWWSYY and CDR2 is QGS. The DNA for the CDR3 is TGTGCTCTTGGGGAACCGACCGGGGGGATACGCCTTAACACCGATAAACTCATCTTT. Translating it yields CALGEPTGGIRLNTDKLIF.

This chain connects TRDV1 to TRDJ1; 10 bases are shared with TRDD3. CDR1 is TSWWSYY, CDR2 QGS, per germline. V lost 3 bases, J lost 3 bases, and 16 bases stayed unmatched. The CDR3 has 19 residues. The CDR3 sequence is CALGDVPSRWGIKADKLIF. CDR3 nucleotides: TGTGCTCTTGGGGATGTTCCTAGTCGCTGGGGGATAAAGGCCGATAAACTCATCTTT.

This clone was seen a handful of times. This chain links TRDV1 with TRDJ1; possibly TRDD3 for D (5 bases). Trimming pared 0 bases from V and 0 bases from J, leaving 23 bases between. The CDR3 contains 20 residues. The germline V gene has CDR1 TSWWSYY and CDR2 QGS. CDR3 sequence: CALGELLLGSLRADTDKLIF. The CDR3 bases are TGTGCTCTTGGGGAACTACTCTTGGGGTCCCTAAGGGCGGACACCGATAAACTCATCTTT.

This sequence joins TRDV1 and TRDJ1; perhaps TRDD2 as D (6 bases). CDR1 is TSWWSYY and CDR2 is QGS in the germline V gene. V lost 5 bases and J 6 bases, leaving 13 bases between the germline ends. The CDR3 totals 13 residues. In DNA, the CDR3 is TGTGCTCTTGGGTCCCATACCTTCCATAAACTCATCTTT. This translates into CALGSHTFHKLIF.

Sample share makes this clone large. The V call is TRDV1, the J call TRDJ1; 7 bases match TRDD3. Germline CDR1 and CDR2: TSWWSYY and QGS. Losses at the gene ends were 0 bases for V and 3 bases for J; bases not matched to a gene: 37. The CDR3 extends over 26 amino acids. The CDR3 sequence: CALGELRRQQFPSMYWGLYNADKLIF. The CDR3 DNA follows: TGTGCTCTTGGGGAACTAAGGCGGCAGCAATTTCCTTCGATGTACTGGGGCCTCTACAACGCCGATAAACTCATCTTT.

The chain is built from TRDV1 and TRDJ1; D gene uncertain. Trimming shortened V by 2 bases and J by 4 bases, and 20 bases separated the two germline ends. Germline CDR1 reads TSWWSYY; CDR2 reads QGS. The CDR3 length is 17 residues. The CDR3 DNA follows: TGTGCTCTTGGGGAAAGAGTGACTACCTGGACCCACGATAAACTCATCTTT. It encodes CALGERVTTWTHDKLIF.

A note on this clone: This may be a read error, as it is one base from a much larger clone. The V call is TRDV1, the J call TRDJ1; TRDD3 might be the D (10 bases). V dropped 8 bases and J dropped 0 bases, with 34 bases sitting between them. CDR3 length: 21 amino acids. CDR1 is TSWWSYY, CDR2 QGS, per germline. CDR3 protein: CALRLHLPTSNWGIYTDKLIF. CDR3 in DNA: TGTGCTCTTAGGCTCCACCTTCCTACGTCTAACTGGGGGATTTACACCGATAAACTCATCTTT.

This clone was counted only a few times. V usage is TRDV1 and J usage is TRDJ1; 7 bases are shared with TRDD3. V was clipped by 0 bases and J by 8 bases; unmatched bases: 15. This CDR3 is built from 17 residues. Germline CDR1 TSWWSYY, CDR2 QGS. The chain's CDR3 is CALGELPGSGGYSKLIF. The CDR3 DNA reads TGTGCTCTTGGGGAACTGCCGGGTTCTGGGGGTTACTCCAAACTCATCTTT.

This clone was counted between two and nine times. This chain links TRDV1 with TRDJ1; D is tentatively TRDD2 or TRDD3 (6 bases each). Trimming left V 0 bases short and J 0 bases short, with 23 bases between. The V gene's germline CDR1 is TSWWSYY and CDR2 QGS. The CDR3 length is 20 residues. The CDR3 nucleotides are TGTGCTCTTGGGGAACTTACTCCTACGACTGGGACCGTATACACCGATAAACTCATCTTT. It translates to CALGELTPTTGTVYTDKLIF.